This record looks at one TCR beta chain sequence and its context. Its target is unknown. The data derive from a study of blood T cells in healthy people across ages. Study-wide results and caveats: Those diversity estimates obtained from one million T cells were thought to be underestimates. Per million T cells, the diversity of TCR beta decreased roughly linearly as age advanced.

Sample-barcoded 5' priming and a J-beta primer mix drove a second PCR of about 6 to 12 cycles. MiXCR, applied by TCRdb to the 5' RACE reads, yields one record per CDR3 protein. The sample lists around 800,000 distinct CDR3 sequences, roughly 44% occurring once. Healthy individuals of Caucasian origin from Russia, aged roughly 6 to 95, served as donors. The CDR3 is made up of 13 amino acids. Germline assignment: CDR1 MNHEY and CDR2 SVGEGT. V shed 6 bases and J shed 3 bases, with 9 bases lying between them. The sequence was collected from a man aged 55 to 70 in good health. The V call is TRBV6-2 or TRBV6-3, the J call TRBJ1-5; D uncertain. The sequencing input was blood. CDR3 in amino acids: CASRPQINQPQHF. The DNA of the CDR3 is TGTGCCAGCAGGCCCCAGATCAATCAGCCCCAGCATTTT.